This entry features one TCR beta chain sequence. Its specificity is not known. Extraction of RNA preceded its reverse transcription into cDNA, which served as the sequencing template. Profiled with immunoSEQ multiplex PCR; TCRdb holds only in-frame clones, not every one. The sample carries about 200,000 clones, around two fifths recorded once. The sample belongs to a study of CD8+ T cells in alopecia areata. Across the study: The study gave treated patients oral tofacitinib at 5 to 10 mg twice daily. Regarding the study as a whole: Tofacitinib significantly brought down scalp clonality and expanded CD8+ clones among top 100. Scalp sample sequencing also detects resident alphabeta T cells of normal skin. Scalp and blood retained many expanded lesional clones during tofacitinib.

The treatment: oral pan-JAK inhibitor, 5-10 mg twice daily. This receptor was taken from a human donor with alopecia areata. Material: CD4+ T cells sorted from blood, obtained at approximately week 30, from a patient treated with tofacitinib.

The CDR3 sequence: CASSLGDYNEQFF. The DNA for the CDR3 is TGCGCCAGCAGCTTGGGGGACTACAATGAGCAGTTCTTC. The chain links TRBV5-1 to TRBJ2-1; D not resolved. V gave up 0 bases and J gave up 3 bases, with 4 bases separating them. From germline, CDR1 is SGHRS and CDR2 YFSETQ. The CDR3 is 13 amino acids.